One TCR beta chain is described in this entry. This CDR3 comprises 14 residues. Germline V CDR1 and CDR2: MDHEN, SYDVKM. Trimming took off 5 bases at V and 2 bases at J, with 12 bases between the two ends. TCRdb re-called the RT-PCR reads through MiXCR, storing one row per CDR3 protein. Of 650,000 to 800,000 distinct CDR3 sequences listed, 12% to 15% are singletons. The chain is built from TRBV28 and TRBJ1-2, with a tentative D call TRBD1 (6 bases). The sequence derives from a female donor in good health, serving as a healthy control. Material for sequencing was memory CD4+ T cells from blood. The CDR3 reads CASSRTEVNYGYTF. In DNA form, the CDR3 reads TGTGCCAGCAGTCGGACAGAAGTAAACTATGGCTACACCTTC.